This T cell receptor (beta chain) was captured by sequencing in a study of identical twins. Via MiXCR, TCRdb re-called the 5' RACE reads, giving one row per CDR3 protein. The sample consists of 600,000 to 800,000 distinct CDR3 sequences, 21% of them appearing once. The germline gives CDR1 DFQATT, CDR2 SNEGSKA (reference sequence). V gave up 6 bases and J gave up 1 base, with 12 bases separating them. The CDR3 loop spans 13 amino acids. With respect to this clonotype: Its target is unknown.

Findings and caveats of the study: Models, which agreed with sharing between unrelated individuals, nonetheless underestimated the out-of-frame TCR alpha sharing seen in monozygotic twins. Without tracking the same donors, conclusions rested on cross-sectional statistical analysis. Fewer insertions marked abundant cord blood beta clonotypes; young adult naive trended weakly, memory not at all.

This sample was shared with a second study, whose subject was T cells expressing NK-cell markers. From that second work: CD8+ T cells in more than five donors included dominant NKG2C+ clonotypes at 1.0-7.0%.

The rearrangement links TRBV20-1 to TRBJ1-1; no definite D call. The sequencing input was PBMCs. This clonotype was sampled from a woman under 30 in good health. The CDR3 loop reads CSARRNENTEAFF. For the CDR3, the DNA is TGCAGTGCCCGACGGAACGAGAACACTGAAGCTTTCTTT.